One sample yielded the 17 T cell receptor beta chains listed below, sequenced in a study of early T cells in non-severe SARS-CoV-2 infection. TCRdb re-called the 5' RACE reads through MiXCR, storing one row per CDR3 protein. The repertoire consists of tens of thousands of distinct CDR3 sequences, with roughly 18% occurring once and the leading ten covering approximately 9%. Sequencing was performed on whole blood, taken at baseline. These receptors were collected from an adult who was a healthcare worker with PCR-confirmed SARS-CoV-2 infection or an uninfected control (not recorded which).

This clonotype was counted only a few times. This sequence joins TRBV29-1 and TRBJ2-1; TRBD2 agrees at 9 bases. This CDR3 has 15 amino acids. Germline V gene lookup returns CDR1 SQVTM and CDR2 ANQGSEA. The junction had 7 bases not matched to a gene; V was cut back by 0 bases and J by 7 bases. The CDR3 loop reads CSVEDQLAGRNEQFF. The DNA of the CDR3 is TGCAGCGTTGAAGATCAGCTAGCGGGGCGGAATGAGCAGTTCTTC.

The rearrangement joins TRBV19 to TRBJ2-2; 9 positions agree with TRBD1. Germline lookup yields CDR1 LNHDA and CDR2 SQIVND (reference sequence). The length of the CDR3 is 13 residues. The V segment lost 6 bases and the J segment 6 bases; nucleotides outside the gene matches: 2. The CDR3 sequence is CASSGTGSGELFF. For the CDR3, the DNA is TGTGCCAGTAGCGGGACAGGGTCCGGGGAGCTGTTTTTT.

This clonotype showed up just a few times. The V gene is TRBV11-2, the J gene TRBJ1-3; 7 bases line up with TRBD1. J was trimmed by 0 bases and V by 5 bases; bases with no gene match: 4. Looked up from germline, CDR1 is SGHAT and CDR2 is FQNNGV. The CDR3 is 15 residues long. As DNA, the CDR3 is TGTGCCAGCAGCCGCGACAGGGACTCTGGAAACACCATATATTTT. This translates into CASSRDRDSGNTIYF.

This clonotype was detected a few times. CDR3 region: CASSQYLAGGGEQFF. The CDR3 DNA sequence: TGTGCCAGCAGCCAGTATCTAGCGGGAGGCGGTGAGCAGTTCTTC. The rearrangement joins TRBV3-1 to TRBJ2-1; the match to TRBD2 covers 11 bases. There are 15 residues in the CDR3. With 3 bases clipped from V and 9 bases from J, the junction kept 7 bases outside the gene matches. Germline V gene sequence: CDR1 LGHDT, CDR2 YNNKEL (reference sequence).

The V gene is TRBV2, the J gene TRBJ2-1, with a possible D match to TRBD2 (5 bases). Germline CDR1 and CDR2: SNHLY and FYNNEI. This CDR3 is 13 amino acids long. V shed 3 bases and J shed 6 bases, with 9 bases lying between them. This CDR3 reads CASSDQLVNEQFF. The DNA for the CDR3 is TGTGCCAGCAGTGACCAACTAGTCAATGAGCAGTTCTTC.

V is TRBV4-3 and J is TRBJ2-2; 10 bases line up with TRBD2. The CDR3 covers 17 residues. CDR1 is LGHNA and CDR2 is YSLEER in the germline V gene. Losses at the gene ends were 2 bases for V and 3 bases for J; bases not matched to a gene: 6. As DNA, the CDR3 is TGCGCCAGCAGCCAAAGGCTAGCGGGAGACGACACCGGGGAGCTGTTTTTT. Protein product: CASSQRLAGDDTGELFF.

This clonotype was counted between two and nine times. The chain combines TRBV20-1 with TRBJ1-6; 10 bases fit TRBD1. Germline V gene data show CDR1 as DFQATT and CDR2 as SNEGSKA (reference sequence). The CDR3 sequence is 13 residues long. V shed 4 bases and J 8 bases; nucleotides not matched to a gene: 2. The CDR3: CSAMGQGYSPLHF. For the CDR3, the DNA is TGCAGTGCTATGGGACAGGGGTATTCACCCCTCCACTTT.

CDR3 residues: CATAGQNQETQYF. CDR3 in DNA: TGTGCCACCGCGGGTCAGAACCAAGAGACCCAGTACTTC. The J gene is TRBJ2-5, the V gene TRBV2, with D maybe TRBD2 (5 bases). The CDR3 length is 13 residues. Trimming cost V 10 bases and J 0 bases, with 12 bases left between them. CDR1 and CDR2 from the germline V gene are SNHLY and FYNNEI.

Note on this clonotype: Germline and junction disagree at one end, which may indicate a read error. The chain is built from TRBV7-2 and TRBJ2-3; D is unresolved. The CDR3 length is 15 residues. Looked up from germline, CDR1 is SGHTA and CDR2 is FQGNSA. The CDR3 here is CASSLVLQATDTQFF. DNA for the CDR3: TGTGCCAGCAGCTTAGTCCTTCAGGCCACAGATACGCAGTTTTTT.

This chain links TRBV20-1 with TRBJ1-2; no definite D call. Germline CDR1 reads DFQATT; CDR2 reads SNEGSKA (reference sequence). The CDR3 is 13 residues long. Between the trimmed V and J ends, which lost 2 bases and 6 bases, there was a span of 13 bases. CDR3 DNA: TGCAGTGCTAGAAGGCAGGCAGCCGATGGCTACACCTTC. It specifies CSARRQAADGYTF.

This chain uses TRBV7-9 with TRBJ2-7; TRBD1 might be the D (6 bases). The germline V gene has CDR1 SEHNR and CDR2 FQNEAQ (reference sequence). The CDR3 spans 14 residues. The V end was cut by 3 bases, the J end by 5 bases, with 14 bases between. The CDR3 reads CASSLAGARDEQYF. CDR3 nucleotide sequence: TGTGCCAGCAGCTTGGCAGGGGCGCGGGACGAGCAGTACTTC. Combining the CDR3 with reference TRBV7-9 and TRBJ2-7 gives the whole variable domain DTGVSQNPRHKITKRGQNVTFRCDPISEHNRLYWYRQTLGQGPEFLTYFQNEAQLEKSRLLSDRFSAERPKGSFSTLEIQRTEQGDSAMYLCASSLAGARDEQYFGPGTRLTVT.

This clonotype was picked up a small number of times. The chain couples TRBV11-2 to TRBJ2-3; the D gene is possibly TRBD1 (6 bases). The CDR3 consists of 14 residues. Trimming removed 5 bases at V and 6 bases at J, with 15 bases between. Per the germline V gene, CDR1 is SGHAT and CDR2 is FQNNGV. CDR3 sequence: CASSPDRGADTQYF. The CDR3 region has the DNA TGTGCCAGCAGCCCGGACAGAGGTGCGGATACGCAGTATTTT.

This clonotype was detected only a few times. V and J are TRBV11-2 and TRBJ2-7, with a tentative D call TRBD1 (6 bases). The V end lost 1 base, the J end lost 3 bases, and 10 bases lay between the germline ends. From germline, CDR1 is SGHAT and CDR2 FQNNGV. The CDR3 is 14 residues long. The CDR3 sequence is CASSLVQGHYEQYF. The CDR3 DNA follows: TGTGCCAGCAGCTTAGTGCAGGGGCACTACGAGCAGTACTTC.

The V gene is TRBV18, the J gene TRBJ2-2; 7 nucleotides line up with TRBD2. V trimming: 7 bases; J trimming: 5 bases; junction bases outside the gene matches: 10. From germline, CDR1 is KGHSH and CDR2 LQKENI. The CDR3 is made up of 15 amino acids. The CDR3 DNA is TGTGCCAGCTACAGGAGCGGGGCGCCTACCGGGGAGCTGTTTTTT. Its protein product is CASYRSGAPTGELFF.

A few counts support this clonotype. The gene calls are TRBV27 and TRBJ1-5; D ambiguous. V dropped 2 bases and J dropped 9 bases, with 8 bases sitting between them. The germline gives CDR1 MNHEY, CDR2 SMNVEV (reference sequence). CDR3 length equals 12 residues. CDR3 DNA sequence: TGTGCCAGCAGTTTAACTGGATCGCCCCAGCATTTT. This sequence encodes CASSLTGSPQHF.

The chain recombines TRBV10-2 with TRBJ2-2; 10 bases match TRBD1. Losses at the gene ends were 6 bases for V and 4 bases for J; bases not matched to a gene: 2. This CDR3 is built from 14 residues. CDR1 and CDR2 (germline): WSHSY, SAAADI. The CDR3 reads CASRGQGSTGELFF. The DNA for the CDR3 is TGCGCCAGCAGGGGACAGGGGAGCACCGGGGAGCTGTTTTTT.

The genes are TRBV30 and TRBJ1-2; no clear D gene. CDR3 size: 12 residues. Per germline, CDR1 GTSNPN and CDR2 SVGIG (reference sequence). V lost 5 bases, J lost 1 base, and 8 bases lay in between. In DNA, the CDR3 is TGTGCCTGGGACGTCCGTAACTATGGCTACACCTTC. Translated: CAWDVRNYGYTF.